This TCR beta chain stems from a study of blood T cell repertoires in COVID-19 (dated by TCRdb to 2020 to 2022). About the full investigation: Samples from collaborators originated in the United States, Italy and Spain and spanned both the acute and convalescent phases of COVID-19. The prospective study material was composed of cDNA or gDNA derived from T cells, B-cell-depleted T cells, or PBMCs. The dataset comprised deeply sampled blood TCRbeta repertoires from subjects exposed to, actively infected with, or recovered from COVID-19. The repertoires were made available in a free public database intended to serve as a resource for research on the immune response to SARS-CoV-2. The samples were drawn from the first 160 participants of the ongoing ImmuneRACE study and from 1,254 subjects provided by 6 global collaborators. A de-identified subject ID, COVID-19 status, age in years and sex were almost always included in the sample metadata. HLA class I and class II types, where available, came from metadata supplied by the sample provider rather than from assay-based typing. The full study reports these points: Clinical and demographic metadata were provided uncurated, with the amount varying by source and participant.

About this clone itself: No cognate antigen has been identified for it. Base qualities were left out, and no much larger clone turns up one base away.

TCRbeta CDR3 regions were amplified from genomic DNA using the immunoSEQ Assay, a bias-controlled multiplex PCR. The published analysis was carried out like this. The number of nucleated cells in each sample was estimated by amplification of reference gene primers within the assay. To quantify the absolute abundance of each unique TCRbeta CDR3 rearrangement, sequence reads were collapsed and filtered. For each sample, productive Simpson clonality was calculated as the square root of Simpson's diversity index over productive rearrangements. TCRdb retrieved this table from immuneACCESS and kept in-frame rearrangements only. Not all clones are present; in checked studies, unresolved V genes account for under half, and no reason is known for the remainder. From that table come the V and J calls and clone size; the DNA was used to work out D and trimming. This sample gives 180,000 or so clones in total; 80% to 90% of them show up just once. Together, the top ten hold roughly 8.2% of the sample.

Looking up the germline V gene (reference sequence) yields CDR1 LNHDA and CDR2 SQIVND. From the cysteine up to the phenylalanine, the CDR3 has a length of 14 residues. Only the CDR3 DNA stays, 42 bases, in frame from base 1. Trimming costs V 6 bases and J 4 bases, and their ends lie 13 bases apart. The collaborating institutions used their own protocols to collect whole blood in K2EDTA tubes. For TCRbeta analysis, collaborators shipped samples in one of three forms: frozen whole blood, isolated PBMCs, or DNA extracted from either of those sample types. The sequencing sample was made of peripheral blood. The sequence was collected from a man aged 55 to 69 with acute or convalescent COVID-19. The chain joins TRBV19 to TRBJ1-5; 5 matching bases give a weak D call of TRBD1. The CDR3: CASSPPGWNQPQHF. The DNA sequence is as follows: TGTGCCAGTAGCCCGCCAGGGTGGAATCAGCCCCAGCATTTT.